Listed below are T cell receptor beta chains from one sample, sequenced in a study of blood T cell repertoires in COVID-19. Libraries were prepared by immunoSEQ multiplex PCR; TCRdb keeps only in-frame clonotypes and omits some of them. The sample shows under 95,000 clones, roughly 88% of them seen only once. The sequenced material came from peripheral blood. These receptors all stem from a human donor in a cohort sampled during active COVID-19. CDR3s include the opening cysteine and the closing phenylalanine or tryptophan. D genes are given only for firm matches. Some rows have no size entry. The others give once, few or many, or a class for an expanded clone.

size,V,J,D,CDR3,DNA
NA,TRBV10-2,TRBJ2-3,TRBD1,CASRQTGTDTQYF,TGCGCCAGCAGACAGACAGGGACAGATACGCAGTATTTT
NA,TRBV19,TRBJ1-5,TRBD1,CASSGYRGEPQHF,TGTGCCAGTAGTGGATACAGGGGGGAGCCCCAGCATTTT
NA,TRBV12-3/TRBV12-4,TRBJ1-5,NA,CASKPEGVQPQHF,TGTGCCAGCAAACCAGAAGGGGTTCAGCCCCAGCATTTT
NA,TRBV4-3,TRBJ2-1,NA,CASSQGGASYNEQFF,TGCGCCAGCAGCCAAGGTGGAGCCTCCTACAATGAGCAGTTCTTC
NA,TRBV6-2/TRBV6-3,TRBJ2-3,TRBD2,CASSYSMKLAGGRYRTDTQYF,TGTGCCAGCAGTTACTCGATGAAGTTGGCGGGGGGGCGGTATCGGACAGATACGCAGTATTTT
NA,TRBV18,TRBJ2-3,TRBD2,CASSSSGGFTDTQYF,TGTGCCAGCTCGAGTAGCGGGGGGTTCACAGATACGCAGTATTTT
NA,TRBV11-3,TRBJ1-3,NA,CASSPRGHGTGNTIYF,TGTGCCAGCAGCCCCCGTGGGCACGGAACTGGAAACACCATATATTTT
NA,TRBV28,TRBJ2-5,NA,CASSRHIQETQYF,TGTGCCAGCAGCAGACATATCCAAGAGACCCAGTACTTC
NA,TRBV7-2,TRBJ1-2,TRBD1,CASNLWGQGSYGYTF,TGTGCCAGCAACCTATGGGGACAGGGATCCTATGGCTACACCTTC
NA,TRBV19,TRBJ1-6,NA,CASSRQSEIYNSPLHF,TGTGCCAGTAGTCGACAGTCGGAAATCTATAATTCACCCCTCCACTTT
medium-sized,TRBV4-2,TRBJ1-1,TRBD1,CASSSRTGNTEAFF,TGTGCCAGCAGCTCACGGACAGGAAACACTGAAGCTTTCTTT
NA,TRBV29-1,TRBJ2-5,TRBD2,CSVDFLAGVETQYF,TGCAGCGTTGATTTCCTAGCGGGGGTGGAGACCCAGTACTTC
NA,TRBV18,TRBJ1-1,NA,CASSPTGGLTEAFF,TGTGCCAGCTCACCAACGGGGGGCTTGACTGAAGCTTTCTTT
NA,TRBV12-5,TRBJ2-1,TRBD2,CASGLVLLSGLAGTNEQFF,TGTGCTAGTGGTTTGGTACTCCTGTCGGGACTAGCTGGCACGAATGAGCAGTTCTTC
once,TRBV18,TRBJ1-2,NA,CASSPQGTGGYTF,TGTGCCAGCTCACCTCAAGGTACGGGAGGCTACACCTTC
NA,TRBV16,TRBJ2-3,NA,CASSLRGRTDTQYF,TGTGCCAGCAGCCTCAGGGGTAGGACAGATACGCAGTATTTT
NA,TRBV27,TRBJ2-7,TRBD2,CASSFYGGSYEQYF,TGTGCCAGCAGTTTCTACGGGGGGTCCTACGAGCAGTACTTC
NA,TRBV9,TRBJ1-2,TRBD1,CASSVNRGGYTF,TGTGCCAGCAGCGTAAACAGGGGTGGCTACACCTTC
NA,TRBV6-2/TRBV6-3,TRBJ2-1,NA,CASSSTGLIIGDEQFF,TGTGCCAGCAGTTCCACGGGACTCATAATTGGGGATGAGCAGTTCTTC
NA,TRBV30,TRBJ2-3,NA,CAWSPSPGWIDTQYF,TGTGCCTGGAGTCCATCCCCAGGGTGGATAGATACGCAGTATTTT
NA,TRBV24-1,TRBJ2-2,TRBD1,CATRGTGRDTGELFF,TGTGCCACCAGGGGGACAGGGCGTGACACCGGGGAGCTGTTTTTT
few,TRBV24-1,TRBJ1-2,NA,CATSDLTSASGYTF,TGTGCCACCAGTGACCTGACCAGCGCGTCTGGCTACACCTTC
NA,TRBV7-2,TRBJ1-1,NA,CASSPLGGVRNTEAFF,TGTGCCAGCAGCCCGTTGGGGGGGGTTCGGAACACTGAAGCTTTCTTT
NA,TRBV3-1/TRBV3-2,TRBJ2-1,TRBD2,CASSQELLAGGHNEQFF,TGTGCCAGCAGCCAAGAGCTTCTAGCGGGAGGCCACAATGAGCAGTTCTTC
NA,TRBV27,TRBJ2-7,TRBD1,CASWDRDPPEQYF,TGTGCCAGCTGGGACAGGGACCCTCCCGAGCAGTACTTC
few,TRBV10-3,TRBJ1-1,NA,CAISRQVGDTEAFF,TGTGCCATCAGTCGACAGGTTGGCGACACTGAAGCTTTCTTT
NA,TRBV10-3,TRBJ2-3,NA,CAISERRGDTDTQYF,TGTGCCATCAGTGAGAGGCGGGGCGATACAGATACGCAGTATTTT
NA,TRBV7-2,TRBJ1-2,NA,CASSSGQTAYGYTF,TGTGCCAGCAGCTCTGGACAGACGGCCTATGGCTACACCTTC
many,TRBV25-1,TRBJ1-2,TRBD1,CASSVQGAPYYYGYTF,TGTGCCAGCAGTGTACAGGGGGCTCCTTACTACTATGGCTACACCTTC
NA,TRBV11-3,TRBJ2-3,TRBD2,CASSLEGRADTQYF,TGTGCCAGCAGCTTAGAGGGGAGGGCAGATACGCAGTATTTT
NA,TRBV7-9,TRBJ2-7,NA,CASSLVTYEQYF,TGTGCCAGCAGCTTAGTCACCTACGAGCAGTACTTC
NA,TRBV11-3,TRBJ1-1,NA,CASSNRNTEAFF,TGTGCCAGCAGCAACAGGAACACTGAAGCTTTCTTT
NA,TRBV6-5,TRBJ2-5,TRBD1,CASRPYRGIQETQYF,TGTGCCAGCAGGCCTTACAGGGGAATACAAGAGACCCAGTACTTC
NA,TRBV19,TRBJ2-2,NA,CASSSLEGTGELFF,TGTGCCAGTAGTTCACTAGAAGGCACCGGGGAGCTGTTTTTT
NA,TRBV19,TRBJ2-2,NA,CASSHTDTNTGELFF,TGTGCCAGTAGTCATACCGACACGAACACCGGGGAGCTGTTTTTT
NA,TRBV5-6,TRBJ1-6,TRBD1,CASSLVGGRSPLHF,TGTGCCAGCAGCTTGGTAGGGGGCCGTTCACCCCTCCACTTT
NA,TRBV19,TRBJ1-1,TRBD1,CASSKDRAEAFF,TGTGCCAGTAGTAAGGACAGGGCTGAAGCTTTCTTT
NA,TRBV10-3,TRBJ1-1,TRBD1,CAISESLSGGWTEAFF,TGTGCCATCAGTGAGTCCCTTTCAGGGGGCTGGACTGAAGCTTTCTTT
NA,TRBV5-6,TRBJ2-2,NA,CASSLGSGATGELFF,TGTGCCAGCAGCTTGGGTTCGGGTGCCACCGGGGAGCTGTTTTTT
once,TRBV2,TRBJ2-7,TRBD2,CASSRAGGQYEQYF,TGTGCCAGCAGTCGAGCGGGGGGGCAGTACGAGCAGTACTTC
NA,TRBV7-2,TRBJ2-5,TRBD2,CASTVTSGGGETQYF,TGTGCCAGCACCGTGACTAGCGGGGGAGGCGAGACCCAGTACTTC
NA,TRBV18,TRBJ1-1,NA,CASSQGGRAEAFF,TGTGCCAGCTCGCAAGGGGGGAGGGCTGAAGCTTTCTTT